These T cell receptor beta chains were read from a single sample in a study of blood T cell repertoires in COVID-19. Sequencing was performed with immunoSEQ multiplex PCR; in TCRdb, only in-frame clones are kept and a portion is missing. In the table there are hundreds of thousands of clones, roughly four fifths of which are singletons. The sequenced sample was peripheral blood. The receptors here all came from an older woman with acute or convalescent COVID-19. CDR3s include the opening cysteine and the closing phenylalanine or tryptophan. D genes are given only for firm matches. Size is omitted from some rows. Given values are once, few, many or a class for expanded clones.

j_call d_call v_call clone_size cdr3_nt cdr3_aa
TRBJ2-5 . TRBV4-1 . TGCGCCAGCAGCCAAGTTGGCCGATCGGGGGTTCGTCAAGAGACCCAGTACTTC CASSQVGRSGVRQETQYF
TRBJ2-1 . TRBV10-1 . TGCGCCAGCAGCGCCTCGAGAGGGGGGGGGTACAATGAGCAGTTCTTC CASSASRGGGYNEQFF
TRBJ1-4 TRBD1 TRBV7-8 few TGTGCCAGCAGCTCCGGACAGGGATTAGGTGAAAAACTGTTTTTT CASSSGQGLGEKLFF
TRBJ2-1 . TRBV4-1 . TGCGCCAGCAGCCAAGATCGGGCAGGGGTCAATGAGCAGTTCTTC CASSQDRAGVNEQFF
TRBJ1-1 . TRBV6-6 . TGTGCCAGCAGTCAAGCGGACGGCCGGGCAGCTTTCTTT CASSQADGRAAFF
TRBJ2-2 . TRBV19 . TGTGCCAGTAGGGCAGGGAACACCGGGGAGCTGTTTTTT CASRAGNTGELFF
TRBJ1-1 TRBD1 TRBV28 few TGTGCCAGCAGCATGACAGGGTGGACTTTCTTT CASSMTGWTFF
TRBJ1-2 . TRBV9 . TGTGCCAGCAGCGCCCGCCGCCAGGGCGTTTATGGCTACACCTTC CASSARRQGVYGYTF
TRBJ2-1 TRBD2 TRBV4-3 . TGCGCCAGCAGCCAAAGACGGGGGGGTGAGCAGTTCTTC CASSQRRGGEQFF
TRBJ1-2 TRBD1 TRBV5-4 . TGTGCCAGCAGCTTGGATACCTTGGGACAGGCGATTACCTTC CASSLDTLGQAITF
TRBJ2-2 . TRBV4-3 once TGCGCCAGCAGCCAAGCCAGTACCAACACCGGGGAGCTGTTTTTT CASSQASTNTGELFF
TRBJ2-1 TRBD2 TRBV3-1/TRBV3-2 . TGTGCCAGCAGCCCCCGCGCTAGCGGGTACAATGAGCAGTTCTTC CASSPRASGYNEQFF
TRBJ1-3 . TRBV7-9 . TGTGCCAGCAGCCCTAATAGGGACACCACTGGAAACACCATATATTTT CASSPNRDTTGNTIYF
TRBJ2-5 . TRBV4-1 few TGCGCCAGCAGCCAAGAACGAGGTGGAGGGACCCAGTACTTC CASSQERGGGTQYF
TRBJ2-7 TRBD1 TRBV5-1 few TGCGCCAGCAGCTTTACAGGGGAATACGAGCAGTACTTC CASSFTGEYEQYF
TRBJ2-5 TRBD2 TRBV7-9 . TGTGCCAGCAGCTTCCCCCAACTAGCGGGCCCGGGAAGGACCCAGTACTTC CASSFPQLAGPGRTQYF
TRBJ2-7 . TRBV27 . TGTGCCAGCTGGGGGCGCCTAGCGGACTCCTACGAGCAGTACTTC CASWGRLADSYEQYF
TRBJ1-5 . TRBV6-2/TRBV6-3 . TGTGCCAGCAGTGGGCAGGACAATCAGCCCCAGCATTTT CASSGQDNQPQHF
TRBJ1-6 . TRBV5-8 . TGTGCCAGCAGGGTTTGGGGCGCTGATTCACCCCTCCACTTT CASRVWGADSPLHF
TRBJ2-1 . TRBV6-5 . TGTGCCAGCAGGGGGCATCTCTCCTACAATGAGCAGTTCTTC CASRGHLSYNEQFF
TRBJ1-1 . TRBV19 few TGTGCCAGTAGTGTACAGGCCCGGACGTCTGAAGCTTTCTTT CASSVQARTSEAFF
TRBJ2-3 . TRBV12-3/TRBV12-4 . TGTGCCAGCAGTCCTATTGCAGATACGCAGTATTTT CASSPIADTQYF
TRBJ2-2 TRBD1 TRBV7-9 . TGTGCCAGCAGCCTACGACAGGGTCACACCGGGGAGCTGTTTTTT CASSLRQGHTGELFF
TRBJ1-2 . TRBV6-2/TRBV6-3 . TGTGCCAGCAGTTCCGGGACATGGATAGGCTACACCTTC CASSSGTWIGYTF
TRBJ1-1 TRBD1 TRBV18 . TGTGCCAGCTCGCGGGACAGGGACGATACTGAAGCTTTCTTT CASSRDRDDTEAFF
TRBJ2-5 . TRBV28 . TGTGCCAGCAGCACCGAGGTAGAGACCCAGTACTTC CASSTEVETQYF
TRBJ1-1 . TRBV7-9 . TGTGCCAGCAGCTTCGGGGGTGGTGAAGCTTTCTTT CASSFGGGEAFF
TRBJ1-2 TRBD1 TRBV7-9 . TGTGCCAGCAGCTTGGGGGACAGGGCCTATGGCTACACCTTC CASSLGDRAYGYTF
TRBJ1-6 . TRBV5-1 . TGCGCCAGCAGCTTAGGCAGGGGACCCCTCCACTTT CASSLGRGPLHF
TRBJ2-3 . TRBV4-2 . TGTGCCAGCAGCCAAGTTACAGGCACAGATACGCAGTATTTT CASSQVTGTDTQYF
TRBJ2-7 . TRBV5-1 . TGCGCCAGCAGCTTGGAGGGGATCTACGAGCAGTACTTC CASSLEGIYEQYF
TRBJ1-3 . TRBV7-9 . TGTGCCAGCAGCGCCCGCGCGAGAAACACCATATATTTT CASSARARNTIYF
TRBJ1-1 TRBD1 TRBV29-1 . TGCAGCGTCAATTACAGGGGGCCAGGCACTGAAGCTTTCTTT CSVNYRGPGTEAFF
TRBJ1-5 TRBD1 TRBV6-5 few TGTGCCAGCTATTCCGGGACAGGGGGCGATCAGCCCCAGCATTTT CASYSGTGGDQPQHF
TRBJ1-1 . TRBV7-9 . TGTGCCAGCAGCCCTCGGGGGGGCTTGAGCACTGAAGCTTTCTTT CASSPRGGLSTEAFF
TRBJ1-5 TRBD1 TRBV9 . TGTGCCAGCAGCGCCGGGACAGTCAATCAGCCCCAGCATTTT CASSAGTVNQPQHF
TRBJ1-5 TRBD1 TRBV27 . TGTGCCAGCAGTTTAAGGCCAGGGGGAACTCAGCCCCAGCATTTT CASSLRPGGTQPQHF
TRBJ1-2 . TRBV4-1 . TGCGCCAGCAGCCAAGCAGTCGGGGACTATGGCTACACCTTC CASSQAVGDYGYTF
TRBJ2-1 . TRBV5-1 . TGCGCCAGCAGCCTAAGACAGGCCGGTGAGCAGTTCTTC CASSLRQAGEQFF
TRBJ1-5 . TRBV7-8 once TGTGCCAGCAGCTTAGACCGGGGAGGACAGCCCCAGCATTTT CASSLDRGGQPQHF
TRBJ1-5 . TRBV27 . TGTGCCAGCAGTTCAGACCCCCAGGGTCAGCCCCAGCATTTT CASSSDPQGQPQHF
TRBJ1-5 . TRBV6-2/TRBV6-3 . TGTGCCAGCAGTTTTCTCCGAAGGACACCGTCGCCCCAGCATTTT CASSFLRRTPSPQHF
TRBJ1-5 . TRBV28 . TGTGCCAGCAGAAAAGAAACAGGCGGAGGCAATCAGCCCCAGCATTTT CASRKETGGGNQPQHF
TRBJ2-7 TRBD2 TRBV30 . TGTGCCTGGAGTGTGGGGGGGAACGCCTACGAGCAGTACTTC CAWSVGGNAYEQYF
TRBJ2-3 TRBD2 TRBV3-1/TRBV3-2 . TGTGCCAGCAGCCTTCTTTCGGGGGGGGGCACAGATACGCAGTATTTT CASSLLSGGGTDTQYF
TRBJ1-1 . TRBV3-1/TRBV3-2 . TGTGCCAGCAGCCAAGTACACCGGCGGGGGATTACGAACACTGAAGCTTTCTTT CASSQVHRRGITNTEAFF
TRBJ1-1 . TRBV4-3 . TGCGCCAGCAGCCGAGTACAGGTTGGTACTGAAGCTTTCTTT CASSRVQVGTEAFF
TRBJ1-5 . TRBV28 once TGTGCCAGCAGCTCCGGAGGGGCGAGTCAGCCCCAGCATTTT CASSSGGASQPQHF
TRBJ1-1 . TRBV7-9 few TGTGCCAGCTCTACACTAAACACTGAAGCTTTCTTT CASSTLNTEAFF
TRBJ1-3 . TRBV7-6 . TGTGCCAGCAGCTTAGGCTCAGCGGGTTCTGGAAACACCATATATTTT CASSLGSAGSGNTIYF
TRBJ1-6 . TRBV4-3 . TGCGCCAGCAGCCAAGATATTGGCACCTATAATTCACCCCTCCACTTT CASSQDIGTYNSPLHF
TRBJ1-1 TRBD1 TRBV6-5 few TGTGCCAGCGGGGACAGGGGATTAACTGAAGCTTTCTTT CASGDRGLTEAFF